The entry below describes one T cell receptor (beta chain). The record originates from a study of T cells expressing NK-cell markers. At the level of the study: Seropositivity for HCMV was found in seven of the eight sequenced donors, with one seronegative.

CDR1 SNHLY and CDR2 FYNNEI come from the germline V gene. The CDR3 has 13 amino acids. A 5'RACE template switching approach incorporating UMIs was used to make TCR beta cDNA. TCRdb reprocessed the 5' RACE reads, keeping one entry per CDR3 protein, no DNA. Recorded for this sample: more than 120,000 distinct CDR3 sequences. This rearrangement joins TRBV2 to TRBJ1-1. Specimen: blood T cells: a sorted CD56 or NKG2C T cell subset, CD4+ or CD8+ T cells, or bulk PBMC T cells (not recorded which). The TCR sequence derives from a man aged 18-30 years in good health. This CDR3 reads CASSEASAFEAFF.